This T cell receptor beta chain was sequenced in a study of blood T cell repertoires in COVID-19 (dated by TCRdb to 2018 to 2021). For the wider study: Collaborator samples came from the United States, Italy and Spain and covered acute and convalescent phases of COVID-19. The material from the prospective study consisted of cDNA or gDNA derived from T cells, B-cell-depleted T cells, or PBMCs. Subjects who had been exposed to COVID-19, were actively infected with it, or had recovered from it provided the deeply sampled blood TCRbeta repertoires that made up the dataset. A freely available public database, intended as a resource for researchers studying the immune response to SARS-CoV-2, is where the repertoires were released. The samples were drawn from two sources: the first 160 participants of the ongoing ImmuneRACE study, and 1,000 to 1,500 subjects contributed by 6 global collaborators. Nearly every sample came with metadata listing a de-identified subject ID, COVID-19 status, age in years and sex. Where HLA class I and class II types were available, the types were taken from metadata supplied by the sample provider, not from assay-based typing. The paper as a whole reports these results and caveats: How much clinical and demographic metadata was included differed by source and by participant, and the metadata was provided uncurated.

From the cysteine up to the phenylalanine, the CDR3 has a length of 14 residues. Only the CDR3 part of the read is kept: 42 bases, read in frame from the first base. The V end loses 4 bases and the J end loses 3 bases, and a stretch of 13 bases separates them. The germline V gene gives CDR1 as SGHDT and CDR2 as YYEEEE. TCRbeta CDR3 regions were amplified from genomic DNA using the immunoSEQ Assay, a bias-controlled multiplex PCR. In the paper's pipeline: The number of nucleated cells in each sample was estimated from the amplification of reference gene primers within the assay. To quantify the absolute abundance of each unique TCRbeta CDR3 rearrangement, sequence reads were collapsed and filtered. For each sample, productive Simpson clonality was calculated as the square root of Simpson's diversity index over productive rearrangements. The immuneACCESS repertoire file appears here via TCRdb, limited to in-frame rearrangements. These files lack a portion of the clones; in checked studies, under half of the deficit traces to unresolved V genes, and the cause of the others is not known. D and trimming were read from the DNA, whereas the V and J calls and clone size are those reported in that table. Across this sample there are roughly 80,000 clones, with over 70% seen only once. The ten top clones hold 9.5% to 15% of the sample.

In the case of this clone: This receptor's antigen is unknown. No base quality information exists; no much larger clone differs at one position.

The collaborating institutions used their own protocols to collect whole blood in K2EDTA tubes. For TCRbeta analysis, collaborators shipped samples in one of three forms: frozen whole blood, isolated PBMCs, or DNA extracted from either of those sample types. The clonotype comes from a man older than 75 with acute or convalescent COVID-19. The material sequenced was peripheral blood. The rearranged chain carries TRBV5-6 and TRBJ1-2, and possibly TRBD1, on 5 matching bases. The CDR3 sequence is CASSPRVKDYGYTF. The DNA is TGTGCCAGCAGCCCCAGGGTGAAGGACTATGGCTACACCTTC.